This is a list of T cell receptor beta chains from one sample in a study of T cell changes during pregnancy in multiple sclerosis. Clones were read by immunoSEQ multiplex PCR, and TCRdb kept only the in-frame ones, dropping some. The sample has approximately 35,000 clones, approximately 92% seen once; the top ten hold 1.2%. Sequenced input: PBMCs (not recorded whether the cells were cultured). The receptors originated from a female donor with multiple sclerosis, enrolled in a pregnancy study. CDR3s include the opening cysteine and the closing phenylalanine or tryptophan. D genes are given only for firm matches. Not all rows give a size; the values are once, few, many and, for expanded clones, a class.

v_call: TRBV30; d_call: TRBD2; clone_size: -; cdr3_length: 17; j_call: TRBJ2-2; cdr3_aa: CAWSVRRSGSNTGELFF; cdr3_nt: TGTGCCTGGAGTGTACGAAGGAGCGGGAGTAATACCGGGGAGCTGTTTTTT
v_call: TRBV5-4; d_call: TRBD1; clone_size: -; cdr3_length: 15; j_call: TRBJ2-3; cdr3_aa: CASSLGLTGVDTQYF; cdr3_nt: TGTGCCAGCAGCTTGGGTTTGACAGGGGTGGATACGCAGTATTTT
v_call: TRBV6-5; d_call: -; clone_size: -; cdr3_length: 14; j_call: TRBJ2-3; cdr3_aa: CASNYPGSTDTQYF; cdr3_nt: TGTGCCAGCAATTACCCCGGGAGCACAGATACGCAGTATTTT
v_call: TRBV18; d_call: -; clone_size: once; cdr3_length: 15; j_call: TRBJ2-7; cdr3_aa: CASSPPAGNSYEQYF; cdr3_nt: TGTGCCAGCTCCCCACCGGCGGGTAACTCCTACGAGCAGTACTTC
v_call: TRBV29-1; d_call: -; clone_size: -; cdr3_length: 11; j_call: TRBJ1-2; cdr3_aa: CSVGRVEGYTF; cdr3_nt: TGCAGCGTTGGACGGGTGGAGGGCTACACCTTC
v_call: TRBV18; d_call: TRBD1; clone_size: -; cdr3_length: 15; j_call: TRBJ2-2; cdr3_aa: CASSPGQASTGELFF; cdr3_nt: TGTGCCAGCTCGCCCGGACAGGCTTCCACCGGGGAGCTGTTTTTT
v_call: TRBV9; d_call: TRBD2; clone_size: -; cdr3_length: 15; j_call: TRBJ2-1; cdr3_aa: CASSVGSSGYNEQFF; cdr3_nt: TGTGCCAGCAGCGTAGGGTCTAGCGGGTATAATGAGCAGTTCTTC
v_call: TRBV6-5; d_call: -; clone_size: -; cdr3_length: 14; j_call: TRBJ1-5; cdr3_aa: CASSYSPGQQPQHF; cdr3_nt: TGTGCCAGCAGTTACTCTCCAGGCCAGCAGCCCCAGCATTTT
v_call: TRBV7-9; d_call: -; clone_size: -; cdr3_length: 14; j_call: TRBJ1-2; cdr3_aa: CASTHPAGWNGYTF; cdr3_nt: TGTGCCAGCACCCACCCGGCAGGTTGGAATGGCTACACCTTC
v_call: TRBV25-1; d_call: TRBD2; clone_size: -; cdr3_length: 16; j_call: TRBJ2-1; cdr3_aa: CASSGIIAGGSNEQFF; cdr3_nt: TGTGCCAGCAGTGGCATAATAGCGGGAGGCTCCAATGAGCAGTTCTTC
v_call: TRBV7-2; d_call: -; clone_size: few; cdr3_length: 15; j_call: TRBJ2-5; cdr3_aa: CASSLDGVLQETQYF; cdr3_nt: TGTGCCAGCAGCTTAGACGGGGTACTCCAAGAGACCCAGTACTTC
v_call: TRBV4-2; d_call: TRBD2; clone_size: -; cdr3_length: 15; j_call: TRBJ2-7; cdr3_aa: CASSQAASGRGEQYF; cdr3_nt: TGTGCCAGCAGCCAAGCGGCTAGCGGGAGAGGGGAGCAGTACTTC
v_call: TRBV7-9; d_call: -; clone_size: -; cdr3_length: 14; j_call: TRBJ1-3; cdr3_aa: CASSTTASGNTIYF; cdr3_nt: TGTGCCAGCTCCACCACTGCTTCTGGAAACACCATATATTTT
v_call: TRBV9; d_call: TRBD1; clone_size: -; cdr3_length: 15; j_call: TRBJ1-2; cdr3_aa: CASSVTGGEGYGYTF; cdr3_nt: TGTGCCAGCAGCGTCACAGGGGGCGAAGGCTATGGCTACACCTTC
v_call: TRBV6-1; d_call: TRBD2; clone_size: -; cdr3_length: 15; j_call: TRBJ2-1; cdr3_aa: CASSDSGLAREEQFF; cdr3_nt: TGTGCCAGCAGTGATTCGGGACTAGCGAGAGAAGAGCAGTTCTTC
v_call: TRBV5-1; d_call: -; clone_size: -; cdr3_length: 13; j_call: TRBJ1-1; cdr3_aa: CASSLGGPTEAFF; cdr3_nt: TGCGCCAGCAGCTTGGGAGGGCCCACTGAAGCTTTCTTT
v_call: TRBV5-6; d_call: -; clone_size: -; cdr3_length: 18; j_call: TRBJ2-3; cdr3_aa: CASSFPEGSGARIRTQYF; cdr3_nt: TGTGCCAGCAGCTTCCCTGAGGGGTCGGGAGCTCGAATTCGTACGCAGTATTTT
v_call: TRBV5-1; d_call: -; clone_size: few; cdr3_length: 15; j_call: TRBJ2-6; cdr3_aa: CASGKEPSGANVLTF; cdr3_nt: TGCGCCAGCGGCAAAGAACCGTCTGGGGCCAACGTCCTGACTTTC
v_call: TRBV4-1; d_call: TRBD2; clone_size: once; cdr3_length: 16; j_call: TRBJ2-2; cdr3_aa: CASGGASGLNTGELFF; cdr3_nt: TGCGCCAGCGGTGGGGCTAGCGGTCTTAACACCGGGGAGCTGTTTTTT
v_call: TRBV30; d_call: -; clone_size: -; cdr3_length: 16; j_call: TRBJ2-3; cdr3_aa: CAWSSLGNSWGDTQYF; cdr3_nt: TGTGCCTGGAGTAGTTTGGGAAACTCCTGGGGGGATACGCAGTATTTT
v_call: TRBV19; d_call: TRBD2; clone_size: -; cdr3_length: 19; j_call: TRBJ2-5; cdr3_aa: CASSAQAQGLAGVRETQYF; cdr3_nt: TGTGCCAGTAGTGCGCAGGCCCAGGGACTAGCGGGAGTGAGAGAGACCCAGTACTTC
v_call: TRBV18; d_call: -; clone_size: -; cdr3_length: 14; j_call: TRBJ1-1; cdr3_aa: CASSPRPKNTEAFF; cdr3_nt: TGTGCCAGCTCACCCCGTCCTAAGAACACTGAAGCTTTCTTT
v_call: TRBV7-2; d_call: -; clone_size: -; cdr3_length: 15; j_call: TRBJ1-3; cdr3_aa: CASSVRGSRGNTIYF; cdr3_nt: TGTGCCAGCAGCGTAAGGGGTTCGAGGGGAAACACCATATATTTT
v_call: TRBV28; d_call: -; clone_size: -; cdr3_length: 15; j_call: TRBJ1-5; cdr3_aa: CASKIIGRSNQPQHF; cdr3_nt: TGTGCCAGCAAAATCATCGGACGGAGCAATCAGCCCCAGCATTTT
v_call: TRBV29-1; d_call: -; clone_size: -; cdr3_length: 11; j_call: TRBJ2-7; cdr3_aa: CSVAVTYEQYF; cdr3_nt: TGCAGCGTTGCTGTAACCTACGAGCAGTACTTC
v_call: TRBV29-1; d_call: TRBD1; clone_size: -; cdr3_length: 12; j_call: TRBJ2-7; cdr3_aa: CSVRDRTYEQYF; cdr3_nt: TGCAGCGTAAGGGACAGAACCTACGAGCAGTACTTC
v_call: TRBV9; d_call: -; clone_size: few; cdr3_length: 16; j_call: TRBJ1-1; cdr3_aa: CASSVGLLGFSTEAFF; cdr3_nt: TGTGCCAGCAGCGTAGGTTTATTGGGGTTTAGCACTGAAGCTTTCTTT
v_call: TRBV2; d_call: -; clone_size: once; cdr3_length: 14; j_call: TRBJ1-5; cdr3_aa: CASREAYSNQPQHF; cdr3_nt: TGTGCCAGCAGGGAAGCTTATAGCAATCAGCCCCAGCATTTT
v_call: TRBV5-6; d_call: -; clone_size: few; cdr3_length: 13; j_call: TRBJ1-1; cdr3_aa: CASRRGWNTEAFF; cdr3_nt: TGTGCCAGCAGGCGAGGGTGGAACACTGAAGCTTTCTTT
v_call: TRBV6-5; d_call: -; clone_size: -; cdr3_length: 13; j_call: TRBJ1-2; cdr3_aa: CASSYSSRAGYTF; cdr3_nt: TGTGCCAGCAGTTACTCGAGCAGGGCTGGCTACACCTTC
v_call: TRBV6-1; d_call: -; clone_size: -; cdr3_length: 14; j_call: TRBJ2-3; cdr3_aa: CAGSGTASTDTQYF; cdr3_nt: TGTGCCGGTTCCGGGACTGCTAGCACAGATACGCAGTATTTT
v_call: TRBV6-1; d_call: TRBD1; clone_size: once; cdr3_length: 12; j_call: TRBJ2-7; cdr3_aa: CASEGGLYEQYF; cdr3_nt: TGTGCCAGCGAAGGGGGCTTGTACGAGCAGTACTTC
v_call: TRBV7-9; d_call: -; clone_size: -; cdr3_length: 13; j_call: TRBJ1-1; cdr3_aa: CASSPGGGGEAFF; cdr3_nt: TGTGCCAGCAGTCCCGGTGGGGGCGGTGAAGCTTTCTTT
v_call: TRBV6-4; d_call: -; clone_size: -; cdr3_length: 19; j_call: TRBJ1-1; cdr3_aa: CASSATARGLREMNTEAFF; cdr3_nt: TGTGCCAGCAGTGCCACCGCGAGGGGTTTGCGGGAGATGAACACTGAAGCTTTCTTT
v_call: TRBV10-2; d_call: TRBD2; clone_size: -; cdr3_length: 14; j_call: TRBJ2-3; cdr3_aa: CASSLAGVGDTQYF; cdr3_nt: TGCGCCAGCAGTCTAGCGGGGGTGGGGGATACGCAGTATTTT
v_call: TRBV7-9; d_call: TRBD1; clone_size: -; cdr3_length: 17; j_call: TRBJ1-1; cdr3_aa: CASSLGELTGKNTEAFF; cdr3_nt: TGTGCCAGCAGCTTAGGGGAGTTGACAGGGAAGAACACTGAAGCTTTCTTT
v_call: TRBV14; d_call: -; clone_size: -; cdr3_length: 18; j_call: TRBJ2-1; cdr3_aa: CASSQDVTVGINYNEQFF; cdr3_nt: TGTGCCAGCAGCCAAGATGTAACGGTCGGTATTAACTACAATGAGCAGTTCTTC
v_call: TRBV5-1; d_call: TRBD2; clone_size: -; cdr3_length: 17; j_call: TRBJ2-4; cdr3_aa: CASSYMTSGLAKNIQYF; cdr3_nt: TGCGCCAGCAGCTACATGACTAGCGGCCTAGCCAAAAACATTCAGTACTTC
v_call: TRBV6-6; d_call: -; clone_size: -; cdr3_length: 12; j_call: TRBJ1-5; cdr3_aa: CASRDRDQPQHF; cdr3_nt: TGTGCCAGCAGAGACAGAGATCAGCCCCAGCATTTT
v_call: TRBV7-5; d_call: -; clone_size: -; cdr3_length: 12; j_call: TRBJ2-3; cdr3_aa: CVRSLVTDTQYF; cdr3_nt: TGTGTCAGAAGCTTAGTCACAGATACGCAGTATTTT
v_call: TRBV10-3; d_call: TRBD2; clone_size: -; cdr3_length: 15; j_call: TRBJ2-7; cdr3_aa: CAISNWTSGTHEQYF; cdr3_nt: TGTGCCATCAGTAATTGGACTAGCGGGACGCACGAGCAGTACTTC
v_call: TRBV7-2; d_call: -; clone_size: -; cdr3_length: 15; j_call: TRBJ2-7; cdr3_aa: CASSLTSGLSYEQYF; cdr3_nt: TGTGCCAGCAGCTTAACCAGCGGATTATCCTACGAGCAGTACTTC
v_call: TRBV7-2; d_call: TRBD2; clone_size: -; cdr3_length: 14; j_call: TRBJ2-5; cdr3_aa: CASSPSGSRETQYF; cdr3_nt: TGTGCCAGCAGCCCTAGCGGGAGTAGGGAGACCCAGTACTTC
v_call: TRBV5-5; d_call: -; clone_size: -; cdr3_length: 13; j_call: TRBJ2-1; cdr3_aa: CASSFGYLGEQFF; cdr3_nt: TGTGCCAGCAGCTTCGGTTATTTGGGGGAGCAGTTCTTC
v_call: TRBV6-5; d_call: -; clone_size: -; cdr3_length: 15; j_call: TRBJ1-1; cdr3_aa: CASSYSPGLNTEAFF; cdr3_nt: TGTGCCAGCAGTTACTCCCCAGGGCTGAACACTGAAGCTTTCTTT